The next 2 T cell receptor beta chains were all read from a single sample in a study of blood T cell repertoires in COVID-19 (dated by TCRdb to 2019 to 2021). Library generation was performed with the immunoSEQ multiplex PCR assay. The clones in this table, taken by TCRdb from immuneACCESS, are in-frame only. Not every clone is retained; where verified, under half of the shortfall comes from an unresolved V gene, and the cause of the rest is unknown. The sample records fewer than 350,000 clones, approximately 81% of which are singletons. Of the sample, roughly 2.9% falls within the top ten clones. Sequencing was done on a sample of peripheral blood. Receptors originate from a woman aged 60-70 years with active or convalescent COVID-19.

This sequence joins TRBV9 and TRBJ1-4; tentative D call: TRBD1 (5 bases). This CDR3 has 15 residues. Germline V CDR1 and CDR2: SGDLS, YYNGEE. With 0 bases removed from V and 7 bases from J, the gap between germline ends came to 13 bases. The CDR3 coding sequence is TGTGCCAGCAGCGTAGCCCCCCAGGGCCGTGAAAAACTGTTTTTT. Translation: CASSVAPQGREKLFF.

The sample holds one count of this clone. The V gene is TRBV2, the J gene TRBJ2-7, with 8 bases lining up with TRBD1. CDR3 length equals 15 residues. The V gene end was trimmed by 0 bases and the J gene end by 1 base; junction bases not matched to a gene: 2. CDR1 and CDR2 (germline): SNHLY, FYNNEI. The CDR3: CASSEAWTGSYEQYF. The CDR3 DNA is TGTGCCAGCAGTGAAGCGTGGACAGGGTCCTACGAGCAGTACTTC.